Listed here is a single TCR beta chain. TCRdb keeps only in-frame clones here, not all; method: immunoSEQ multiplex PCR. The table records roughly 100,000 clones, about four fifths of them present only once. Per the germline V gene, CDR1 is SGHRS and CDR2 is YFSETQ. V was cut by 3 bases and J by 5 bases, with 11 bases left in between. This CDR3 contains 14 residues. The data stem from a study of blood T cell repertoires in COVID-19. This chain uses TRBV5-1 with TRBJ1-4; D call uncertain. The specimen sequenced was peripheral blood. The source is a woman aged 80 or over with acute or convalescent COVID-19. The CDR3 is CASSWTAGNEKLFF. The CDR3 coding sequence is TGCGCCAGCAGCTGGACGGCGGGAAATGAAAAACTGTTTTTT.